Sequencing of this T cell receptor (beta chain) was carried out in a study of control samples from healthy donors and cancer patients. With V trimmed by 2 bases and J by 0 bases, 2 bases remained unmatched. The CDR3 extends over 16 amino acids. Germline CDR1 is LGHDT and CDR2 is YNNKEL (reference sequence). Produced via immunoSEQ multiplex PCR; TCRdb's table is partial and in-frame only. The table includes 170,000 or so clones, around 90% detected once. The rearrangement joins TRBV3-1 (or the pseudogene TRBV3-2) to TRBJ2-7; 12 bases match TRBD2. The sequencing input was blood. This clonotype originated in a man aged 30-40 years in good health. As DNA, the CDR3 is TGTGCCAGCAGCCAACCGACTAGCGGGAGCTCCTACGAGCAGTACTTC. It specifies CASSQPTSGSSYEQYF.